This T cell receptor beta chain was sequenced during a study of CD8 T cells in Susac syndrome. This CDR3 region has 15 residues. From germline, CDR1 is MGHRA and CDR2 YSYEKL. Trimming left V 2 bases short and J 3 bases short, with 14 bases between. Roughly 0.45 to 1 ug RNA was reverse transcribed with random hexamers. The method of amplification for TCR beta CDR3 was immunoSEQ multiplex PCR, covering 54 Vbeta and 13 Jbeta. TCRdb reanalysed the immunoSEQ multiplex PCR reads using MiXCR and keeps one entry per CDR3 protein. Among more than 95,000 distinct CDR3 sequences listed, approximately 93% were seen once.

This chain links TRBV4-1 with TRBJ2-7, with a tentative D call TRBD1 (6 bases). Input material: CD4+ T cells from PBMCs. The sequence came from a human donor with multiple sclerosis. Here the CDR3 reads CASSQPAAGDYEQYF. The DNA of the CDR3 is TGCGCCAGCAGCCAACCCGCGGCAGGGGACTACGAGCAGTACTTC.